These 30 T cell receptor beta chains were all obtained from the same sample, sequenced in a study of regulatory T cells in long-lasting Graves disease. Time point meaning: newly diagnosed GD, antithyroid drugs for less than 3 months. RNA extracted from PBMCs served as the sequencing template. Sequencing libraries for TCR beta were prepared with iRepertoire HTBI primers and Arm-PCR of CDR3 regions. TCRdb reprocessed the multiplex PCR reads via MiXCR and lists one record per CDR3 protein. The sample lists 400,000 to 500,000 distinct CDR3 sequences; 15% were seen once. This sample was also put to use in a study of T cells in Graves' hyperthyroidism and ophthalmopathy.

The input for sequencing was peripheral blood mononuclear cells (PBMCs), taken at new diagnosis, from a patient treated with antithyroid drugs. These receptors all stem from a woman aged 40 to 50 with Graves disease.

The rearrangement joins TRBV18 to TRBJ2-7, with 8 bases aligning to TRBD1. From germline, CDR1 is KGHSH and CDR2 LQKENI. The CDR3 covers 15 residues. Losses at the gene ends were 2 bases for V and 3 bases for J; bases not matched to a gene: 6. Here the CDR3 DNA reads TGTGCCAGCTCACCAGGAACGACAGGGGACTACGAGCAGTACTTC. It codes for CASSPGTTGDYEQYF.

The chain links TRBV2 to TRBJ2-2; 14 bases align to TRBD2. Germline V lookup: CDR1 SNHLY, CDR2 FYNNEI. CDR3 length: 14 amino acids. The CDR3 loop is CASGTSGSDGELFF. The CDR3 coding sequence is TGTGCTAGTGGGACTAGCGGGAGTGACGGGGAGCTGTTTTTT.

The V call is TRBV19, the J call TRBJ1-1; D perhaps matches TRBD1 (5 bases). This CDR3 has 13 residues. Per the germline V gene, CDR1 is LNHDA and CDR2 is SQIVND (reference sequence). V shed 7 bases and J shed 0 bases, with 9 bases lying between them. The CDR3, as DNA: TGTGCCAGTAAACGGGGGGTGAACACTGAAGCTTTCTTT. Protein product: CASKRGVNTEAFF.

The chain recombines TRBV28 with TRBJ1-6; possibly TRBD1 for D (6 bases). CDR3 length equals 19 residues. CDR1 and CDR2 from the germline V gene are MDHEN and SYDVKM. V lost 5 bases, J lost 0 bases, and 20 bases lay in between. The CDR3 bases are TGTGCCAGCAGTCTAGCAGGGGTAGATACGCACTCCTATAATTCACCCCTCCACTTT. Its translation: CASSLAGVDTHSYNSPLHF. The full variable domain, completed using reference TRBV28 and TRBJ1-6, is DVKVTQSSRYLVKRTGEKVFLECVQDMDHENMFWYRQDPGLGLRLIYFSYDVKMKEKGDIPEGYSVSREKKERFSLILESASTNQTSMYLCASSLAGVDTHSYNSPLHFGNGTRLTVT.

This clonotype was recorded at least ten times. V usage is TRBV20-1 and J usage is TRBJ2-1; D gene ambiguous. The CDR3 is 15 residues long. Germline-derived CDR1 and CDR2 are DFQATT and SNEGSKA (reference sequence). The V end was cut by 0 bases, the J end by 2 bases, with 11 bases between. CDR3 nucleotides: TGCAGTGCTAGAGACCCGAGGAAGGCCTACAATGAGCAGTTCTTC. It specifies CSARDPRKAYNEQFF.

In its sample, this clonotype was seen many times. The junction shows a germline mismatch at one end, possibly a read error. The chain recombines TRBV20-1 with TRBJ2-5; TRBD2 matches at 7 bases. The length of the CDR3 is 13 residues. In germline, CDR1 is DFQATT, CDR2 SNEGSKA (reference sequence). The CDR3 sequence: CSARDPKSGGLNF. In DNA form, the CDR3 reads TGCAGTGCTAGAGATCCAAAATCGGGGGGACTGAACTTC.

Remarks on this clonotype: A far larger clone is a single base away, which makes a read error likely. J is TRBJ2-3 and V is TRBV12-3 or TRBV12-4, with no clear D. CDR3 length: 15 residues. V gave up 6 bases and J gave up 2 bases, with 15 bases separating them. The CDR3 region has the DNA TGTGCCAGCAGCCACCGGGCAGGTCTCACAGATACGCAGTATTTT. This encodes CASSHRAGLTDTQYF.

This clonotype was counted ten times or more. The chain combines TRBV5-1 with TRBJ2-1; D perhaps matches TRBD1 (6 bases). The CDR3 length is 15 residues. The ends were cut back, 0 bases at V and 8 bases at J, with 15 bases in the middle. Germline loops: CDR1 SGHRS, CDR2 YFSETQ. Written as DNA, the CDR3 is TGCGCCAGCAGCTTGGGGGGTCTTGGGGGCGATGAGCAGTTCTTC. Translating gives CASSLGGLGGDEQFF. Drawing the rest from reference TRBV5-1 and TRBJ2-1, the complete variable domain is KAGVTQTPRYLIKTRGQQVTLSCSPISGHRSVSWYQQTPGQGLQFLFEYFSETQRNKGNFPGRFSGRQFSNSRSEMNVSTLELGDSALYLCASSLGGLGGDEQFFGPGTRLTVL.

In this sample, this clonotype turned up a few times. The rearrangement links TRBV14 to TRBJ2-2; TRBD1 agrees at 7 bases. V lost 5 bases, J lost 5 bases, and 14 bases stayed unmatched. Germline CDR1 is SGHDN and CDR2 is FVKESK. The CDR3 spans 17 residues. The CDR3 is CASSKTGVKYLTGELFF. The CDR3 DNA is TGTGCCAGCAGCAAAACAGGGGTCAAGTACTTAACCGGGGAGCTGTTTTTT.

For this clonotype: A far larger clone is just one base off, so this is likely a read error. This chain connects TRBV2 to TRBJ2-4; TRBD2 matches 7 bases. The ends lost 6 bases at V and 13 bases at J; junction bases unmatched: 18. In germline, CDR1 is SNHLY, CDR2 FYNNEI. This CDR3 spans 15 amino acids. DNA for the CDR3: TGTGCCAGCAGCACCACGGGAGGTCTCTACAATGAGCAGTACTTC. Its protein is CASSTTGGLYNEQYF.

Concerning this clonotype itself: A read error may be the cause here, since a much bigger clone is one base away. The rearrangement joins TRBV27 to TRBJ2-3; 9 bases are shared with TRBD1. The J call may be faulty, since TRBJ2-5 better matches the DNA end. The CDR3 has 14 residues. Germline V lookup: CDR1 MNHEY, CDR2 SMNVEV (reference sequence). CDR3 protein: CASSSGQGLGAQYF. The CDR3 nucleotides are TGTGCCAGCAGTTCGGGACAGGGTCTAGGGGCCCAGTACTTC.

This clonotype was observed many times. The genes are TRBV12-3 or TRBV12-4 and TRBJ2-1; possible D gene TRBD2, 5 bases. This CDR3 is built from 15 residues. V was cut by 4 bases and J by 3 bases, with 13 bases left in between. CDR3 sequence reads: CASSSREGYYNEQFF. Written as DNA, the CDR3 is TGTGCCAGCAGTTCCCGAGAGGGATACTACAATGAGCAGTTCTTC.

This clonotype was recorded at least ten times. The chain employs TRBV5-1 and TRBJ2-1, with D possibly being TRBD1 (6 bases). The CDR3 covers 12 residues. With 4 bases removed from V and 9 bases from J, the gap between germline ends came to 11 bases. Looked up from germline, CDR1 is SGHRS and CDR2 is YFSETQ. CDR3 protein: CASSTGFSEQFF. The CDR3 DNA sequence: TGCGCCAGCAGCACAGGGTTTAGTGAGCAGTTCTTC.

This clonotype came up many times. The V and J genes are TRBV29-1 and TRBJ2-1, with a weak D call TRBD2 (8 bases). The length of the CDR3 is 15 residues. V shed 7 bases and J shed 1 base, with 17 bases lying between them. Germline loops: CDR1 SQVTM, CDR2 ANQGSEA. CDR3 residues: CSAMGQRESYNEQFF. CDR3 in DNA: TGCAGCGCTATGGGACAGCGGGAGTCCTACAATGAGCAGTTCTTC.

The sample holds many counts of this clonotype. J is TRBJ2-1 and V is TRBV12-3 or TRBV12-4; D may be TRBD1 (8 bases). CDR3 length: 16 amino acids. V lost 0 bases and J lost 8, with 17 bases in between. The CDR3 is CASSLAFDRGGDEQFF. DNA of the CDR3: TGTGCCAGCAGTTTAGCCTTCGACAGGGGAGGGGATGAGCAGTTCTTC.

This clonotype was seen ten or more times. The J gene is TRBJ2-1, the V gene TRBV15; no reliable D call. CDR1 is LNHNV, CDR2 YYDKDF, per germline (reference sequence). The CDR3 has 14 residues. V was clipped by 0 bases and J by 9 bases, with 12 bases between them. The chain's CDR3 is CATSRDPRASEQFF. The CDR3 nucleotides are TGTGCCACCAGCAGAGATCCACGGGCGAGTGAGCAGTTCTTC.

The chain uses TRBV5-6 and TRBJ2-2; 8 nucleotides line up with TRBD1. CDR1 is SGHDT and CDR2 is YYEEEE in the germline V gene. The CDR3 contains 17 residues. V lost 4 bases and J lost 0; bases outside the gene matches: 8. The CDR3 loop reads CASSPNRGLTNTGELFF. The DNA of the CDR3 is TGTGCCAGCAGCCCGAACAGGGGGTTGACGAACACCGGGGAGCTGTTTTTT.

This clonotype has ten or more counts. This chain connects TRBV5-1 to TRBJ2-3; 12 bases align to TRBD2. Looked up from germline, CDR1 is SGHRS and CDR2 is YFSETQ. The CDR3 is made up of 14 amino acids. J lost 4 bases, V lost 5 bases, and 2 bases had no gene match. This chain's CDR3 is CASRTSGSPDTQYF. The DNA of the CDR3 is TGCGCCAGCAGGACTAGCGGGAGCCCAGATACGCAGTATTTT.

This clonotype was seen many times. The chain is built from TRBV11-3 and TRBJ1-1, with D uncertain. The length of the CDR3 is 12 residues. Germline CDR1 and CDR2: SGHNT and YENEEA. Trimming removed 3 bases at V and 7 bases at J, with 9 bases between. The DNA for the CDR3 is TGTGCCAGCAGCTTTAGAACCTTTGAAGCTTTCTTT. Its translation: CASSFRTFEAFF.

Of note for this clonotype: Without the conserved terminal phenylalanine or tryptophan, this CDR3 likely stems from a read error. V and J are TRBV11-3 and TRBJ2-7, with D maybe TRBD1 (7 bases). Trimming left V 5 bases short and J 3 bases short, with 14 bases between. The CDR3 is made up of 14 amino acids. CDR1 and CDR2 (germline): SGHNT, YENEEA. In nucleotides, the CDR3 is TGTGCCAGCAGCCCCCGACAGGGAGGCTACGAGCAGTACCTC. This translates into CASSPRQGGYEQYL.

This chain uses TRBV6-2 or TRBV6-3 with TRBJ1-2; perhaps TRBD1 as D (6 bases). Deletions cut 2 bases from V and 4 bases from J, with 17 bases between. There are 16 residues in the CDR3. Germline-derived CDR1 and CDR2 are MNHEY and SVGEGT. The CDR3 coding sequence is TGTGCCAGCAGTTACCCAGGACAGCCGGCGGGCTATGGCTACACCTTC. Translating it yields CASSYPGQPAGYGYTF.

At least ten counts were recorded for this clonotype. J is TRBJ2-2 and V is TRBV19; TRBD2 matches at 8 bases. V trimming: 2 bases; J trimming: 7 bases; junction bases outside the gene matches: 6. This CDR3 spans 15 amino acids. Germline CDR1 is LNHDA and CDR2 is SQIVND (reference sequence). CDR3 DNA: TGTGCCAGTAGTATATTAGGACTAGCTGTCGGGGAGCTGTTTTTT. Amino acid sequence: CASSILGLAVGELFF.

About this clonotype: A much larger clone lies one base from this, so it may be a read error. The J gene is TRBJ2-3, the V gene TRBV14; 10 nucleotides line up with TRBD2. CDR1 and CDR2 from the germline V gene are SGHDN and FVKESK. The CDR3 is 16 residues long. V lost 3 bases to trimming and J lost 5 bases; unmatched junction nucleotides: 8. For the CDR3, the DNA is TGTGCCAGCAGCCAGAACATAGCGGGAGGTGGAGATACGCAGTATTTT. As protein: CASSQNIAGGGDTQYF.

This clonotype was detected many times. The V gene is TRBV28, the J gene TRBJ2-7; the match to TRBD2 covers 10 bases. Germline lookup yields CDR1 MDHEN and CDR2 SYDVKM. The CDR3 contains 15 residues. Trimming cost V 6 bases and J 1 base; bases outside gene matches: 6. The CDR3 protein is CASRPSGRRSYEQYF. DNA for the CDR3: TGTGCCAGCAGACCTAGCGGGAGAAGGTCCTACGAGCAGTACTTC.

This clonotype was recorded at least ten times. J is TRBJ2-7 and V is TRBV11-3; D may be TRBD1 or TRBD2 (5 bases each). V dropped 2 bases and J dropped 2 bases, with 16 bases sitting between them. The CDR3 totals 16 residues. The V gene's germline CDR1 is SGHNT and CDR2 YENEEA. Here the CDR3 DNA reads TGTGCCAGCAGCTTACGATCGGGAACGGGGCCCTACGAGCAGTACTTC. Its translation is CASSLRSGTGPYEQYF.

The chain carries TRBV9 and TRBJ2-1, with 10 bases that match TRBD2. The V gene's germline CDR1 is SGDLS and CDR2 YYNGEE. The CDR3 has 15 amino acids. The junction had 6 bases not matched to a gene; V was cut back by 6 bases and J by 3 bases. This CDR3 reads CASNLAGGIYNEQFF. The CDR3 DNA reads as TGTGCCAGCAACTTAGCGGGAGGAATCTACAATGAGCAGTTCTTC.

The V and J genes are TRBV12-3 or TRBV12-4 and TRBJ2-4; 10 bases align to TRBD2. The V gene end was trimmed by 3 bases and the J gene end by 7 bases; junction bases not matched to a gene: 3. The CDR3 runs to 14 residues. The CDR3 bases are TGTGCCAGCAGTTTGTTACTAGCGGGGAACATTCAGTACTTC. Amino acid sequence: CASSLLLAGNIQYF.

This clonotype was observed at least ten times. The chain couples TRBV6-5 to TRBJ2-7, with D possibly TRBD2 on 5 matching bases. CDR1 is MNHEY and CDR2 is SVGAGI in the germline V gene. The CDR3 runs 16 residues. V was pared by 0 bases and J by 5 bases, with 17 bases between. CDR3 loop: CASSYSIPGSLDEQYF. The CDR3 DNA sequence: TGTGCCAGCAGTTACTCGATACCGGGATCTTTGGACGAGCAGTACTTC.

This clonotype showed up just a few times. The chain has TRBV9 and TRBJ1-1; TRBD1 is a possible D gene (5 bases). The CDR3 has 14 amino acids. Germline CDR1 and CDR2: SGDLS and YYNGEE. V was trimmed by 1 base and J by 7 bases, leaving 14 bases between them. The CDR3 DNA is TGTGCCAGCAGCGTACGGGGGGGATTTGGTGAAGCTTTCTTT. Its translation: CASSVRGGFGEAFF.

This clonotype was observed many times. The rearrangement links TRBV7-9 to TRBJ2-2; D might be TRBD1 (5 bases). CDR3 size: 13 residues. Deletions cut 5 bases from V and 7 bases from J, with 11 bases between. Per germline, CDR1 SEHNR and CDR2 FQNEAQ (reference sequence). The CDR3 loop is CASSPRELGELFF. The CDR3 region has the DNA TGTGCCAGCAGCCCCAGGGAACTCGGGGAGCTGTTTTTT.